This T cell receptor beta chain was documented in a study of identical twins. The germline V and J ends were trimmed by 0 bases and 0 bases, with 10 bases remaining between them. CDR1 is SEHNR, CDR2 FQNEAQ, per germline (reference sequence). The CDR3 has 16 amino acids. TCRdb re-called the 5' RACE reads through MiXCR, storing one row per CDR3 protein. The sample includes under 400,000 distinct CDR3 sequences, 9% to 10% seen only once; the top ten take about 9.1%. Specimen: naive T cells sorted from blood. This TCR was recovered from a woman in her 50s in good health. The rearrangement uses TRBV7-9 and TRBJ2-3; D unresolved. The CDR3 bases are TGTGCCAGCAGCTTAGCGCTTGGCTTGAGCACAGATACGCAGTATTTT. Amino acids: CASSLALGLSTDTQYF.